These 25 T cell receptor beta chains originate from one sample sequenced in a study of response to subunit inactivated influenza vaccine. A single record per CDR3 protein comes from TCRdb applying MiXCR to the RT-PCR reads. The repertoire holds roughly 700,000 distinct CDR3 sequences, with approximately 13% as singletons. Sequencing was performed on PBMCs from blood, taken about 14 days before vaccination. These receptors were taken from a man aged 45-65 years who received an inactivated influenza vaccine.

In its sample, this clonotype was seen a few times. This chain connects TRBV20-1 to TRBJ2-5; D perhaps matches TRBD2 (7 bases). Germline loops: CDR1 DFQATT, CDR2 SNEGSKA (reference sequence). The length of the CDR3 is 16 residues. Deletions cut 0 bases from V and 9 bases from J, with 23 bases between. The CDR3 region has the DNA TGCAGTGCTAGAGATTACACAGGGACGGGCCGGGGGGCCCAGTACTTC. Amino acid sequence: CSARDYTGTGRGAQYF.

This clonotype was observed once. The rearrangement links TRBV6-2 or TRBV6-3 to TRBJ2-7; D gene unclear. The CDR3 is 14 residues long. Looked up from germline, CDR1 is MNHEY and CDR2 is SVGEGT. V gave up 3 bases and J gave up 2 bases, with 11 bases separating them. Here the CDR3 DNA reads TGTGCCAGCAGTTATAAGGCAAGAGCCTACGAGCAGTACTTC. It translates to CASSYKARAYEQYF.

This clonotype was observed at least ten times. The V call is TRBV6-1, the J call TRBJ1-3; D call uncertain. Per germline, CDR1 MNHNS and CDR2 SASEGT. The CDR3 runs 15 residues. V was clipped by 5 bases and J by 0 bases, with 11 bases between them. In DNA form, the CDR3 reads TGTGCCAGCAGTCCCCCCCAGAGCTCTGGAAACACCATATATTTT. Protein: CASSPPQSSGNTIYF.

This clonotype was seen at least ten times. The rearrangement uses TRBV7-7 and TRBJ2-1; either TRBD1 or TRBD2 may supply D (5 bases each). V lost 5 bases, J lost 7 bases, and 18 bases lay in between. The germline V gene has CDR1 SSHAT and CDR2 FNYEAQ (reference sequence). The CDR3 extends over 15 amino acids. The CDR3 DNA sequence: TGTGCCAGCAGCCCCGACGGGGACCCTGCGAATGAGCAGTTCTTC. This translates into CASSPDGDPANEQFF. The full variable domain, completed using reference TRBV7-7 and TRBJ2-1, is GAGVSQSPRYKVTKRGQDVTLRCDPISSHATLYWYQQALGQGPEFLTYFNYEAQPDKSGLPSDRFSAERPEGSISTLTIQRTEQRDSAMYRCASSPDGDPANEQFFGPGTRLTVL.

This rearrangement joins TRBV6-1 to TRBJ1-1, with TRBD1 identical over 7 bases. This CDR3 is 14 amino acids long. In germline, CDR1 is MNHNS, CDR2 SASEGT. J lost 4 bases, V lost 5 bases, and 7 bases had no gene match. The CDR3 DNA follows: TGTGCCAGCAGTATCTTCGCAGGGGGCACTGAAGCTTTCTTT. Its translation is CASSIFAGGTEAFF.

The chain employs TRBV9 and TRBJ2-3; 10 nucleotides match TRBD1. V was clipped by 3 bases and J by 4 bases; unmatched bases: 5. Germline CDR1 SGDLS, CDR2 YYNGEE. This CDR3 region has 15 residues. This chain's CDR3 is CASSEMTGGSDTQYF. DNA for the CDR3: TGTGCCAGCAGCGAAATGACAGGGGGCTCAGATACGCAGTATTTT.

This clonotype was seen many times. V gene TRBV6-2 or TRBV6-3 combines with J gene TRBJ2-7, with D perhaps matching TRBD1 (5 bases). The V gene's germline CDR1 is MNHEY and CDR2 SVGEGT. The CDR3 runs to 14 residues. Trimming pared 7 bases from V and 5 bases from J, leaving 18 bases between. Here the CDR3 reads CASMLSPRVHEQYF. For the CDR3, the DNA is TGTGCCAGCATGTTATCCCCCAGGGTCCACGAGCAGTACTTC.

Written as DNA, the CDR3 is TGTGCCAGCAGCACGGGGGACGATGAGAGGAATGAGCAGTTCTTC. Amino acid sequence: CASSTGDDERNEQFF. The J gene is TRBJ2-1, the V gene TRBV28; D may be TRBD2 (6 bases). V was shortened by 6 bases and J by 7 bases, with 19 bases between the two germline ends. The germline V gene encodes CDR1 MDHEN and CDR2 SYDVKM. This CDR3 contains 15 residues.

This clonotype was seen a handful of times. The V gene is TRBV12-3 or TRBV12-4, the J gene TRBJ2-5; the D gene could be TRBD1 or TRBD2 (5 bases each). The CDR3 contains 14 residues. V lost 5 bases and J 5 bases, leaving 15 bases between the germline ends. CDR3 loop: CASSPGPGWETQYF. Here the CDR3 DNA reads TGTGCCAGCAGTCCGGGACCGGGATGGGAGACCCAGTACTTC.

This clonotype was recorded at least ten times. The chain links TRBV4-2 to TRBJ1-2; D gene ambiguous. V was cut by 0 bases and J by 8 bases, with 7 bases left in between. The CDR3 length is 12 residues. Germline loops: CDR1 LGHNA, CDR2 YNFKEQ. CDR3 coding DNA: TGTGCCAGCAGCCAAGATCGGACCGGCTACACCTTC. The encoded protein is CASSQDRTGYTF.

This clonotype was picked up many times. The CDR3 region has the DNA TGCGCCAGCAGCTTGGGGTATCTGGATGAGCAGTTCTTC. This codes for CASSLGYLDEQFF. The chain links TRBV5-1 to TRBJ2-1; D remains ambiguous. The CDR3 runs 13 residues. Germline CDR1 and CDR2: SGHRS and YFSETQ. V was shortened by 0 bases and J by 8 bases, with 9 bases between the two germline ends.

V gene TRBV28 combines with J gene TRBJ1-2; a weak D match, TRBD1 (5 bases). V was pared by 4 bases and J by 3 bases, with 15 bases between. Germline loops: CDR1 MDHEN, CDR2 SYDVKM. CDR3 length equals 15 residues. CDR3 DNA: TGTGCCAGCAGTTCCGGGGGGGAATTAGACTATGGCTACACCTTC. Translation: CASSSGGELDYGYTF.

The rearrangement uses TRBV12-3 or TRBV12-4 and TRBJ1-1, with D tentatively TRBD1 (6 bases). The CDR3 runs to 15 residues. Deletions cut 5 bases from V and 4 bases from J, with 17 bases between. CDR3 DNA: TGTGCCAGCAGTCCCCACAGGGTAGGAATCACTGAAGCTTTCTTT. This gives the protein CASSPHRVGITEAFF.

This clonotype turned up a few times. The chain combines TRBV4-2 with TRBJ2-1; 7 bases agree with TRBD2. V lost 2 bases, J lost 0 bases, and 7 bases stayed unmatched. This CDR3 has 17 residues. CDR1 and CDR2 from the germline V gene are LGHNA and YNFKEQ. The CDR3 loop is CASSQPGGGYSYNEQFF. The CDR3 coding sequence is TGTGCCAGCAGCCAACCCGGCGGGGGATACTCCTACAATGAGCAGTTCTTC.

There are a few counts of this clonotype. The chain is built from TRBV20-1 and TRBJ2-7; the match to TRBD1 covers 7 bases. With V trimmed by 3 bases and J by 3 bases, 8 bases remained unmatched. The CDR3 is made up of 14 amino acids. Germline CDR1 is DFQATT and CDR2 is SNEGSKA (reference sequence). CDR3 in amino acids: CSASLSPGGYEQYF. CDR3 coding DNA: TGCAGTGCTAGTCTGTCCCCAGGGGGCTACGAGCAGTACTTC.

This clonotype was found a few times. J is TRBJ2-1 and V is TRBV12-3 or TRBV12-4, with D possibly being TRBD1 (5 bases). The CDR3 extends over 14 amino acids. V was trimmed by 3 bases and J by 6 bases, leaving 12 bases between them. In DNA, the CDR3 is TGTGCCAGCAGTTTCAATGGCAGGGCCAATGAGCAGTTCTTC. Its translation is CASSFNGRANEQFF.

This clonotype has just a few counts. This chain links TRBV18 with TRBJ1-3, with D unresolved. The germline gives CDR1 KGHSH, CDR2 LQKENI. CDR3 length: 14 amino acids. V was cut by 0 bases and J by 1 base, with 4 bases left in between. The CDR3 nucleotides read TGTGCCAGCTCACCACCGATGTCTGGAAACACCATATATTTT. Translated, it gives CASSPPMSGNTIYF. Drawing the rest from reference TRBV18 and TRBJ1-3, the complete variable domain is NAGVMQNPRHLVRRRGQEARLRCSPMKGHSHVYWYRQLPEEGLKFMVYLQKENIIDESGMPKERFSAEFPKEGPSILRIQQVVRGDSAAYFCASSPPMSGNTIYFGEGSWLTVV.

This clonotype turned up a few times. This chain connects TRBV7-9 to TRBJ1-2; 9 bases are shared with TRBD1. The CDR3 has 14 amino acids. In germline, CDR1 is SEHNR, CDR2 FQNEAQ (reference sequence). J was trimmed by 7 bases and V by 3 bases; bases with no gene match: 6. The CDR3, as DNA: TGTGCCAGCAGCTTCGCCGGGACAGGGTTTGGCTACACCTTC. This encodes CASSFAGTGFGYTF.

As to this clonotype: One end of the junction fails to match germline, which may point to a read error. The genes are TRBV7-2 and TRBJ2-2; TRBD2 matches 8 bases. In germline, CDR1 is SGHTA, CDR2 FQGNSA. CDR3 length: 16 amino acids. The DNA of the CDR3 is TGTGCCAGCAGCTTATCGAGACTAGCGAAAACCGGGGAGCTGTTTTTT. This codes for CASSLSRLAKTGELFF.

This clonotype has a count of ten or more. For the CDR3, the DNA is TGTGCCAGCAGCTTAGTAAGGGGCGGGGAGCTGTTTTTT. It translates to CASSLVRGGELFF. The genes are TRBV7-2 and TRBJ2-2; possibly TRBD1 for D (5 bases). The germline gives CDR1 SGHTA, CDR2 FQGNSA. The CDR3 runs to 13 residues. Deletions cut 1 base from V and 7 bases from J, with 7 bases between.

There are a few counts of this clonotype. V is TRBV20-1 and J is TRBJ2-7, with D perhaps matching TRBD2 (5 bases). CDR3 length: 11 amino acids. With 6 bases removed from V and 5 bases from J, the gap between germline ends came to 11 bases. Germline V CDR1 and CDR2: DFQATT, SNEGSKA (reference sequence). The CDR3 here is CSATQLDEQYF. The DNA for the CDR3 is TGCAGTGCCACGCAACTAGACGAGCAGTACTTC.

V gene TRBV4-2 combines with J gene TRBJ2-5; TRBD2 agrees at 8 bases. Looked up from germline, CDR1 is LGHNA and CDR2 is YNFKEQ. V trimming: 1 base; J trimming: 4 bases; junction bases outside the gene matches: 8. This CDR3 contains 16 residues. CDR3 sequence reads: CASSQGSGLGGETQYF. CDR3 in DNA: TGTGCCAGCAGCCAAGGGTCGGGACTAGGGGGAGAGACCCAGTACTTC.

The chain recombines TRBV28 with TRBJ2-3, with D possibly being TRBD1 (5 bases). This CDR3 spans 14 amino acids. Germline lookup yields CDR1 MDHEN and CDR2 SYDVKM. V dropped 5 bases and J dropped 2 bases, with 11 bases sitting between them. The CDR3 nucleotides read TGTGCCAGCAGTCCTCAGGACACCACAGATACGCAGTATTTT. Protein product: CASSPQDTTDTQYF.

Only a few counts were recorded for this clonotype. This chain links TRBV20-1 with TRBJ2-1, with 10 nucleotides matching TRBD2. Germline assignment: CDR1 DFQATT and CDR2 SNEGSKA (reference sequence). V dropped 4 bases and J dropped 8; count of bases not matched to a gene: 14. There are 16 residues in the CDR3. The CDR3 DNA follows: TGCAGTGCTACAGATTGGACTAGCGGACTTAGCTATGAGCAGTTCTTC. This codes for CSATDWTSGLSYEQFF.

CDR3 sequence reads: CATSGRGNTGELFF. The CDR3 nucleotides read TGTGCCACTTCGGGACGGGGGAACACCGGGGAGCTGTTTTTT. This chain uses TRBV12-3 or TRBV12-4 with TRBJ2-2; D possibly uses TRBD1 or TRBD2 (5 bases each). V was shortened by 10 bases and J by 1 base, with 13 bases between the two germline ends. This CDR3 region has 14 residues.